These 29 T cell receptor beta chains were sequenced from one sample in a study of shared clonotypes between healthy human individuals. Naive CD8 isolation took CD45RO-negative cells positively selected for CCR7 and excluded terminally differentiated effector memory CD45RA+ cells. Measured with immunoSEQ multiplex PCR; TCRdb has only the in-frame clones, and not every one. The sample records roughly 2,000,000 clones, 93% being singletons. The sample comprised naive CD8+ T cells from PBMCs. These receptors came from a man aged 18 to 30 in good health. Some clones in this sample may be carry-over from other donors' samples.

The chain has TRBV29-1 and TRBJ2-1; 7 bases align to TRBD1. Trimming at V came to 7 bases and at J to 9 bases, leaving 12 bases not matched to a gene. CDR1 and CDR2 from the germline V gene are SQVTM and ANQGSEA. CDR3 length: 13 residues. Here the CDR3 DNA reads TGCAGCGCCGACAGGGCCGCAATTGGTGAGCAGTTCTTC. Translation: CSADRAAIGEQFF.

This chain connects TRBV28 to TRBJ1-2, with 7 positions matching TRBD1. CDR3 length: 14 amino acids. The germline V gene has CDR1 MDHEN and CDR2 SYDVKM. With 5 bases clipped from V and 8 bases from J, the junction kept 11 bases outside the gene matches. CDR3 sequence: CASSPKYRGWGYTF. As DNA, the CDR3 is TGTGCCAGCAGTCCCAAATACAGGGGTTGGGGCTACACCTTC.

The gene calls are TRBV13 and TRBJ1-1; D is perhaps TRBD1 (5 bases). Germline CDR1 reads PRHDT; CDR2 reads FYEKMQ (reference sequence). V was clipped by 4 bases and J by 1 base, with 10 bases between them. CDR3 size: 14 residues. The CDR3 protein is CASSYRDGNTEAFF. Written as DNA, the CDR3 is TGTGCCAGCAGCTACCGGGACGGGAACACTGAAGCTTTCTTT.

The chain couples TRBV10-3 to TRBJ2-7, with D possibly called TRBD1 or TRBD2 (5 bases each). V lost 9 bases to trimming and J lost 6 bases, with 12 bases between them. Germline V gene sequence: CDR1 ENHRY, CDR2 SYGVKD. This CDR3 is 11 amino acids long. The CDR3 loop reads CAMTDGTEQYF. The CDR3 DNA is TGTGCCATGACGGACGGGACCGAGCAGTACTTC.

This chain joins TRBV5-4 and TRBJ2-7; maybe TRBD1 (6 bases). Trimming cost V 4 bases and J 4 bases, with 9 bases left between them. The CDR3 has 12 residues. In germline, CDR1 is SGHNT, CDR2 YYREEE (reference sequence). The CDR3 nucleotides are TGTGCCAGCAGCCACAGGGATTACGAGCAGTACTTC. Translating it yields CASSHRDYEQYF.

J is TRBJ1-1 and V is TRBV19; D uncertain. CDR3 length: 15 amino acids. Trimming removed 4 bases at V and 0 bases at J, with 12 bases between. In germline, CDR1 is LNHDA, CDR2 SQIVND (reference sequence). The CDR3 protein is CASSTSLRMNTEAFF. The CDR3 nucleotides read TGTGCCAGTAGTACATCACTGCGGATGAACACTGAAGCTTTCTTT.

The sample holds a few counts of this clone. The genes are TRBV7-9 and TRBJ2-7; D gene ambiguous. The CDR3 sequence is 14 residues long. The V gene's germline CDR1 is SEHNR and CDR2 FQNEAQ (reference sequence). V lost 5 bases and J lost 3, with 14 bases in between. The CDR3 nucleotides read TGTGCCAGCAGCGGAAACCGGGCGGTCTACGAGCAGTACTTC. This encodes CASSGNRAVYEQYF.

V gene TRBV5-4 combines with J gene TRBJ1-2; D gene ambiguous. The CDR3 sequence is 14 residues long. In germline, CDR1 is SGHNT, CDR2 YYREEE (reference sequence). Trimming removed 0 bases from V and 3 bases from J, with 9 bases in between. The CDR3 loop is CASSLEQEHYGYTF. The CDR3 nucleotides are TGTGCCAGCAGCTTGGAGCAGGAACACTATGGCTACACCTTC.

On this clone: This CDR3 is also generated by other DNA sequences in the sample. The rearrangement joins TRBV27 to TRBJ2-1; D is undetermined. This CDR3 contains 15 residues. The V end was cut by 0 bases, the J end by 0 bases, with 6 bases between. Germline lookup yields CDR1 MNHEY and CDR2 SMNVEV (reference sequence). This chain's CDR3 is CASSLSQSSYNEQFF. In DNA form, the CDR3 reads TGTGCCAGCAGTTTATCGCAGAGCTCCTACAATGAGCAGTTCTTC.

The chain links TRBV10-2 to TRBJ2-1, with 8 positions matching TRBD2. The CDR3 sequence is 17 residues long. Germline loops: CDR1 WSHSY, CDR2 SAAADI. The V segment lost 6 bases and the J segment 3 bases; nucleotides outside the gene matches: 13. Here the CDR3 reads CASSPSGREAIYNEQFF. CDR3 DNA sequence: TGCGCCAGCAGCCCCTCGGGGCGGGAGGCCATCTACAATGAGCAGTTCTTC.

This clone has a single count. The V call is TRBV9, the J call TRBJ1-4, with D unresolved. Germline V gene sequence: CDR1 SGDLS, CDR2 YYNGEE. The CDR3 runs to 15 residues. With 6 bases removed from V and 1 base from J, the gap between germline ends came to 13 bases. Here the CDR3 DNA reads TGTGCCAGCACCAAAACGGCGAAAACTAATGAAAAACTGTTTTTT. Encoded protein: CASTKTAKTNEKLFF. The full variable domain, with the rest looked up from reference TRBV9 and TRBJ1-4, is DSGVTQTPKHLITATGQRVTLRCSPRSGDLSVYWYQQSLDQGLQFLIQYYNGEERAKGNILERFSAQQFPDLHSELNLSSLELGDSALYFCASTKTAKTNEKLFFGSGTQLSVL.

This chain links TRBV2 with TRBJ1-1; weak D call: TRBD1 (5 bases). V was cut by 4 bases and J by 4 bases, with 10 bases left in between. From germline, CDR1 is SNHLY and CDR2 FYNNEI. CDR3 length equals 13 residues. The CDR3 DNA reads as TGTGCCAGCAGTGGTGCAGGGTTCACTGAAGCTTTCTTT. Translation: CASSGAGFTEAFF.

The rearrangement uses TRBV11-2 and TRBJ2-1; D tentatively fits TRBD1 or TRBD2 (5 bases each). V lost 5 bases, J lost 4 bases, and 21 bases lay in between. The CDR3 contains 17 residues. The germline gives CDR1 SGHAT, CDR2 FQNNGV. CDR3 residues: CASSLTGQGIVYNEQFF. CDR3 coding DNA: TGTGCCAGCAGCCTCACGGGGCAGGGCATCGTGTACAATGAGCAGTTCTTC.

The chain uses TRBV27 and TRBJ1-1; D is undetermined. V lost 6 bases and J lost 1, with 15 bases in between. This CDR3 comprises 15 residues. Per germline, CDR1 MNHEY and CDR2 SMNVEV (reference sequence). In DNA, the CDR3 is TGTGCCAGCAGGGGCGGGTCGGCCAAGAACACTGAAGCTTTCTTT. It is translated as CASRGGSAKNTEAFF.

This clone has only one observation. The gene calls are TRBV25-1 and TRBJ2-3; 9 bases fit TRBD2. With 4 bases clipped from V and 2 bases from J, the junction kept 4 bases outside the gene matches. The CDR3 runs to 15 residues. The germline CDR1 and CDR2 sequences are MGHDK and SYGVNS. The chain's CDR3 is CASSALAGVTDTQYF. In DNA form, the CDR3 reads TGTGCCAGCAGTGCGTTAGCGGGGGTCACAGATACGCAGTATTTT. The whole variable domain, filled in from reference TRBV25-1 and TRBJ2-3, reads EADIYQTPRYLVIGTGKKITLECSQTMGHDKMYWYQQDPGMELHLIHYSYGVNSTEKGDLSSESTVSRIRTEHFPLTLESARPSHTSQYLCASSALAGVTDTQYFGPGTRLTVL.

The V gene is TRBV9, the J gene TRBJ2-3, with D perhaps being TRBD1 or TRBD2 (5 bases each). CDR3 length equals 15 residues. Germline values: CDR1 SGDLS, CDR2 YYNGEE. Deletions cut 5 bases from V and 1 base from J, with 14 bases between. CDR3 residues: CASSLTGRRTDTQYF. The CDR3 region has the DNA TGTGCCAGCAGTTTAACGGGGCGCCGCACAGATACGCAGTATTTT.

The chain joins TRBV5-1 to TRBJ2-3; TRBD2 agrees at 7 bases. This CDR3 is built from 16 residues. The junction had 10 bases not matched to a gene; V was cut back by 5 bases and J by 1 base. Germline V gene data show CDR1 as SGHRS and CDR2 as YFSETQ. CDR3 coding DNA: TGCGCCAGCAGTAACTCCCCGCGGGAGCGCACAGATACGCAGTATTTT. Translating it yields CASSNSPRERTDTQYF. The whole variable domain, remainder taken from reference TRBV5-1 and TRBJ2-3, is KAGVTQTPRYLIKTRGQQVTLSCSPISGHRSVSWYQQTPGQGLQFLFEYFSETQRNKGNFPGRFSGRQFSNSRSEMNVSTLELGDSALYLCASSNSPRERTDTQYFGPGTRLTVL.

This clone has a single count. The chain links TRBV9 to TRBJ2-3; D is perhaps TRBD1 (6 bases). Germline V gene sequence: CDR1 SGDLS, CDR2 YYNGEE. The CDR3 has 15 amino acids. V was trimmed by 1 base and J by 6 bases, leaving 15 bases between them. The CDR3 bases are TGTGCCAGCAGCGTATCAGGGGCGTCTCCCGATACGCAGTATTTT. The encoded protein is CASSVSGASPDTQYF.

V and J are TRBV7-6 and TRBJ2-7, with D perhaps matching TRBD1 (6 bases). The germline gives CDR1 SGHVS, CDR2 FNYEAQ. V was pared by 5 bases and J by 6 bases, with 20 bases between. The CDR3 sequence is 15 residues long. CDR3 sequence: CASSQGRVGAGEQYF. The CDR3 bases are TGTGCCAGCAGCCAAGGGCGCGTGGGGGCGGGCGAGCAGTACTTC.

The V and J genes are TRBV5-1 and TRBJ2-1, with 8 bases identical to TRBD2. The germline CDR1 and CDR2 sequences are SGHRS and YFSETQ. This CDR3 spans 16 amino acids. Trimming cost V 0 bases and J 4 bases; bases outside gene matches: 6. CDR3 nucleotide sequence: TGCGCCAGCAGCTTGGCGAGCCTAGCGGGTTACAATGAGCAGTTCTTC. As protein: CASSLASLAGYNEQFF.

The chain is built from TRBV27 and TRBJ2-5, with 10 nucleotides matching TRBD2. Losses at the gene ends were 6 bases for V and 5 bases for J; bases not matched to a gene: 12. This CDR3 comprises 16 residues. Germline V CDR1 and CDR2: MNHEY, SMNVEV (reference sequence). The CDR3 DNA sequence: TGTGCCAGCAGCGCAGGAGCGGGAGGGTTCGGGGAGACCCAGTACTTC. As protein: CASSAGAGGFGETQYF.

The chain is built from TRBV19 and TRBJ2-1; D may match TRBD1 or TRBD2 (6 bases each). Germline values: CDR1 LNHDA, CDR2 SQIVND (reference sequence). V lost 5 bases and J 3 bases, leaving 20 bases between the germline ends. The CDR3 covers 17 residues. The CDR3 loop reads CASSPRMAEGGYNEQFF. The CDR3 region has the DNA TGTGCCAGTAGTCCCAGAATGGCGGAGGGGGGCTACAATGAGCAGTTCTTC.

The chain recombines TRBV9 with TRBJ2-6, with D possibly TRBD1 on 6 matching bases. Trimming stripped 4 bases from V and 0 bases from J, with 23 bases between. The CDR3 spans 20 residues. Germline CDR1 and CDR2: SGDLS and YYNGEE. CDR3 nucleotides: TGTGCCAGCAGCATCAATGCTCGGCAGGGGTTCGTCTCTGGGGCCAACGTCCTGACTTTC. Its protein is CASSINARQGFVSGANVLTF. Variable domain in full (rest from reference TRBV9 and TRBJ2-6): DSGVTQTPKHLITATGQRVTLRCSPRSGDLSVYWYQQSLDQGLQFLIQYYNGEERAKGNILERFSAQQFPDLHSELNLSSLELGDSALYFCASSINARQGFVSGANVLTFGAGSRLTVL.

This clone was recorded only once. The CDR3: CASSPIPLATNEKLFF. CDR3 coding DNA: TGTGCCAGCAGTCCGATACCACTCGCAACTAATGAAAAACTGTTTTTT. The chain couples TRBV27 to TRBJ1-4; no definite D call. CDR3 length: 16 amino acids. V shed 5 bases and J shed 0 bases, with 13 bases lying between them. The germline gives CDR1 MNHEY, CDR2 SMNVEV (reference sequence).

This chain uses TRBV27 with TRBJ2-3; no firm D call. V lost 2 bases and J 2 bases, leaving 14 bases between the germline ends. CDR3 length: 16 residues. Germline V gene sequence: CDR1 MNHEY, CDR2 SMNVEV (reference sequence). DNA for the CDR3: TGTGCCAGCAGTTTACTGGCAGGTCCTTTCACAGATACGCAGTATTTT. Translated, it gives CASSLLAGPFTDTQYF.

The J gene is TRBJ2-1, the V gene TRBV30; TRBD1 matches at 9 bases. The CDR3 runs to 14 residues. Germline V CDR1 and CDR2: GTSNPN, SVGIG (reference sequence). The trim removed 8 bases at V and 6 bases at J, leaving 11 bases unmatched. The CDR3 DNA follows: TGTGCCGCCCCCCGGGACAGGGTAAGCAATGAGCAGTTCTTC. It codes for CAAPRDRVSNEQFF.

This chain joins TRBV7-6 and TRBJ2-7, with TRBD2 matching over 7 bases. The CDR3 sequence is 16 residues long. In germline, CDR1 is SGHVS, CDR2 FNYEAQ. V dropped 5 bases and J dropped 6; count of bases not matched to a gene: 16. The CDR3, as DNA: TGTGCCAGCAGCATGGCTGCGGGAGAATGGGGTGTCGAGCAGTACTTC. It encodes CASSMAAGEWGVEQYF. Combining the CDR3 with reference TRBV7-6 and TRBJ2-7 gives the whole variable domain GAGVSQSPRYKVTKRGQDVALRCDPISGHVSLYWYRQALGQGPEFLTYFNYEAQQDKSGLPNDRFSAERPEGSISTLTIQRTEQRDSAMYRCASSMAAGEWGVEQYFGPGTRLTVT.

V gene TRBV9 combines with J gene TRBJ1-2, with 7 bases identical to TRBD1. CDR1 SGDLS and CDR2 YYNGEE come from the germline V gene. V trimming: 3 bases; J trimming: 4 bases; junction bases outside the gene matches: 6. This CDR3 has 14 residues. CDR3 loop: CASSAQGSVYGYTF. DNA of the CDR3: TGTGCCAGCAGCGCACAGGGGTCCGTCTATGGCTACACCTTC.

The chain links TRBV5-1 to TRBJ1-2; no firm D call. V lost 2 bases to trimming and J lost 3 bases, with 14 bases between them. Germline assignment: CDR1 SGHRS and CDR2 YFSETQ. The CDR3 loop spans 15 amino acids. The CDR3 sequence: CASSLLNRSDYGYTF. The DNA for the CDR3 is TGCGCCAGCAGCTTATTAAATAGGTCAGACTATGGCTACACCTTC.